These 31 T cell receptor beta chains came from one sample sequenced in a study of T cell responses to AZD1222 COVID-19 vaccine. Sequenced by immunoSEQ multiplex PCR; TCRdb stores in-frame clones only, minus some. The sample yields around 180,000 clones, 90% to 95% seen once. The source was peripheral blood, collected on day 0 of AZD1222 vaccination. Every receptor here comes from an adult in good health.

This rearrangement joins TRBV7-9 to TRBJ2-7; TRBD1 matches at 7 bases. The J segment lost 3 bases and the V segment lost 5 bases, leaving 10 bases of the junction unmatched. The CDR3 loop spans 15 amino acids. Germline lookup yields CDR1 SEHNR and CDR2 FQNEAQ (reference sequence). CDR3 DNA sequence: TGTGCCAGCAGCCGGCGGACAGGTTCGGACTACGAGCAGTACTTC. It specifies CASSRRTGSDYEQYF.

The J gene is TRBJ1-5, the V gene TRBV15, with 7 bases fitting TRBD1. Per germline, CDR1 LNHNV and CDR2 YYDKDF (reference sequence). Trimming cost V 4 bases and J 5 bases; bases outside gene matches: 8. CDR3 size: 15 residues. The CDR3 protein is CATSTEQGKDQPQHF. CDR3 coding DNA: TGTGCCACCAGCACCGAACAGGGGAAGGATCAGCCCCAGCATTTT.

This chain links TRBV6-5 with TRBJ2-7, with 7 nucleotides matching TRBD2. The J segment lost 0 bases and the V segment lost 6 bases, leaving 5 bases of the junction unmatched. Germline CDR1 and CDR2: MNHEY and SVGAGI. The CDR3 is made up of 14 amino acids. CDR3 DNA sequence: TGTGCCAGCAGCCAGGGAGGGCCCTCCTACGAGCAGTACTTC. Translated: CASSQGGPSYEQYF.

V gene TRBV11-2 combines with J gene TRBJ2-7; TRBD1 aligns across 9 bases. V shed 5 bases, J shed 7 bases, and the junction held 12 bases outside the gene matches. This CDR3 has 15 amino acids. CDR1 SGHAT and CDR2 FQNNGV come from the germline V gene. CDR3 protein: CASSGPGQGIGEQYF. The CDR3 nucleotides read TGTGCCAGCAGCGGACCGGGACAGGGAATTGGAGAGCAGTACTTC.

V gene TRBV24-1 combines with J gene TRBJ1-4; TRBD1 aligns across 8 bases. Per the germline V gene, CDR1 is KGHDR and CDR2 is SFDVKD. The CDR3 is 16 amino acids. V was pared by 3 bases and J by 5 bases, with 7 bases of the junction left unmatched. For the CDR3, the DNA is TGTGCCACCAGTGATCCAGGACAGGGCAACAATGAAAAACTGTTTTTT. It translates to CATSDPGQGNNEKLFF.

The J gene is TRBJ1-2, the V gene TRBV28; 10 bases align to TRBD1. CDR3 length equals 13 residues. J was trimmed by 9 bases and V by 4 bases; bases with no gene match: 5. Germline V gene sequence: CDR1 MDHEN, CDR2 SYDVKM. CDR3 residues: CASSWGQGFRYTF. CDR3 in DNA: TGTGCCAGCAGTTGGGGACAGGGGTTTCGCTACACCTTC.

V is TRBV19 and J is TRBJ1-5, with D perhaps matching TRBD1 (6 bases). Germline loops: CDR1 LNHDA, CDR2 SQIVND (reference sequence). This CDR3 is built from 16 residues. V was clipped by 7 bases and J by 6 bases, with 22 bases between them. The CDR3 loop is CASTLRPGGGGQPQHF. As DNA, the CDR3 is TGTGCCAGTACCCTGCGGCCCGGGGGCGGTGGTCAGCCCCAGCATTTT. Together with reference TRBV19 and TRBJ1-5, the CDR3 gives the full variable domain: DGGITQSPKYLFRKEGQNVTLSCEQNLNHDAMYWYRQDPGQGLRLIYYSQIVNDFQKGDIAEGYSVSREKKESFPLTVTSAQKNPTAFYLCASTLRPGGGGQPQHFGDGTRLSIL.

The V call is TRBV5-1, the J call TRBJ1-2; a weak D match, TRBD1 (5 bases). Germline V gene sequence: CDR1 SGHRS, CDR2 YFSETQ. The CDR3 consists of 15 residues. The ends were cut back, 1 base at V and 2 bases at J, with 12 bases in the middle. The CDR3 protein is CASSLNWGSNYGYTF. In nucleotides, the CDR3 is TGCGCCAGCAGCTTGAATTGGGGGAGCAACTATGGCTACACCTTC. The complete variable domain, with remaining parts taken from reference TRBV5-1 and TRBJ1-2, reads KAGVTQTPRYLIKTRGQQVTLSCSPISGHRSVSWYQQTPGQGLQFLFEYFSETQRNKGNFPGRFSGRQFSNSRSEMNVSTLELGDSALYLCASSLNWGSNYGYTFGSGTRLTVV.

The genes are TRBV28 and TRBJ2-7; possible D gene TRBD2, 6 bases. The germline gives CDR1 MDHEN, CDR2 SYDVKM. V lost 6 bases and J 0 bases, leaving 12 bases between the germline ends. The CDR3 has 14 amino acids. The CDR3 protein is CASRRGGTSYEQYF. CDR3 nucleotide sequence: TGTGCCAGCAGAAGGGGCGGGACCTCCTACGAGCAGTACTTC. Complete variable domain (other parts from reference TRBV28 and TRBJ2-7): DVKVTQSSRYLVKRTGEKVFLECVQDMDHENMFWYRQDPGLGLRLIYFSYDVKMKEKGDIPEGYSVSREKKERFSLILESASTNQTSMYLCASRRGGTSYEQYFGPGTRLTVT.

J is TRBJ1-2 and V is TRBV27, with 7 bases aligning to TRBD1. V lost 3 bases to trimming and J lost 10 bases; unmatched junction nucleotides: 5. From germline, CDR1 is MNHEY and CDR2 SMNVEV (reference sequence). This CDR3 is built from 12 residues. Written as DNA, the CDR3 is TGTGCCAGCAGTTTCCGACAGGGTCCCTACACCTTC. Protein: CASSFRQGPYTF.

This chain connects TRBV27 to TRBJ1-6, with D unclear. The CDR3 consists of 16 residues. The V gene lost 5 bases and the J gene lost 0 bases, with 11 bases spanning the gap. In germline, CDR1 is MNHEY, CDR2 SMNVEV (reference sequence). CDR3 residues: CASSPQGSSYNSPLHF. In nucleotides, the CDR3 is TGTGCCAGCAGTCCACAAGGTAGCTCCTATAATTCACCCCTCCACTTT.

This clone was detected only a few times. The chain is built from TRBV24-1 and TRBJ1-2; D not certain. This CDR3 spans 13 amino acids. V gave up 6 bases and J gave up 4 bases, with 11 bases separating them. Germline values: CDR1 KGHDR, CDR2 SFDVKD. The DNA for the CDR3 is TGTGCCACCAGTCGGGGATCCGGCTATGGCTACACCTTC. Protein sequence: CATSRGSGYGYTF.

The chain links TRBV9 to TRBJ1-1; D possibly corresponds to TRBD1 (6 bases). V lost 4 bases to trimming and J lost 3 bases, with 16 bases between them. CDR3 length: 15 residues. From germline, CDR1 is SGDLS and CDR2 YYNGEE. The DNA for the CDR3 is TGTGCCAGCAGCCCACACAGGGATCCTGACACTGAAGCTTTCTTT. This codes for CASSPHRDPDTEAFF.

This chain uses TRBV12-3 or TRBV12-4 with TRBJ2-7; D not resolved. V was cut by 4 bases and J by 7 bases, with 14 bases left in between. The CDR3 is made up of 13 amino acids. The CDR3 DNA reads as TGTGCCAGCAGTTCGGGTTCAAGTGGGGAGCAGTACTTC. It yields the protein CASSSGSSGEQYF.

The chain uses TRBV7-8 and TRBJ2-7; 11 positions agree with TRBD1. The V gene end was trimmed by 5 bases and the J gene end by 1 base; junction bases not matched to a gene: 7. The CDR3 covers 16 residues. The V gene's germline CDR1 is SGHVS and CDR2 FQNEAQ. As DNA, the CDR3 is TGTGCCAGCAGCCCGCGGACAGGGGGCATTTCCTACGAGCAGTACTTC. This gives the protein CASSPRTGGISYEQYF.

V usage is TRBV27 and J usage is TRBJ1-1, with D possibly TRBD1 on 5 matching bases. CDR3 size: 15 residues. Germline V CDR1 and CDR2: MNHEY, SMNVEV (reference sequence). Trimming left V 0 bases short and J 5 bases short, with 13 bases between. CDR3 in amino acids: CASSLSQGTGTEAFF. DNA of the CDR3: TGTGCCAGCAGTTTATCCCAGGGAACGGGGACTGAAGCTTTCTTT.

The genes are TRBV7-3 and TRBJ2-5; D possibly corresponds to TRBD1 (6 bases). V lost 5 bases to trimming and J lost 4 bases, with 11 bases between them. The CDR3 runs 13 residues. Germline V lookup: CDR1 SGHTA, CDR2 FQGTGA. The CDR3 region has the DNA TGTGCCAGCAGCCCGGGACACGGAGAGACCCAGTACTTC. This sequence encodes CASSPGHGETQYF.

The chain employs TRBV7-9 and TRBJ2-3, with 8 bases fitting TRBD2. The CDR3 has 12 residues. Germline V gives CDR1 SEHNR, CDR2 FQNEAQ (reference sequence). Trimming removed 5 bases from V and 14 bases from J; junction bases left unmatched: 9. The CDR3 nucleotides read TGTGCCAGCAGCCTCCCGGGACTAGAAATGTATTTT. Protein product: CASSLPGLEMYF.

The CDR3 nucleotides are TGTGCCAGCTCACCAGGGGGCCTAAATTCACCCCTCCACTTT. Encoded protein: CASSPGGLNSPLHF. The rearrangement links TRBV18 to TRBJ1-6, with D perhaps matching TRBD1 (6 bases). The germline V gene has CDR1 KGHSH and CDR2 LQKENI. This CDR3 spans 14 amino acids. V lost 2 bases, J lost 7 bases, and 9 bases lay in between.

The genes are TRBV30 and TRBJ1-5; maybe TRBD1 (6 bases). Germline V lookup: CDR1 GTSNPN, CDR2 SVGIG (reference sequence). The CDR3 sequence is 14 residues long. V shed 3 bases and J shed 5 bases, with 14 bases lying between them. The CDR3 protein is CAWRPGAWDQPQHF. The DNA for the CDR3 is TGTGCCTGGAGACCAGGGGCCTGGGATCAGCCCCAGCATTTT.

The DNA for the CDR3 is TGTGCCAGCAGCGTAGGCTGGGGAGATAATTCACCCCTCCACTTT. It is translated as CASSVGWGDNSPLHF. The genes are TRBV9 and TRBJ1-6; D remains ambiguous. CDR3 size: 15 residues. Trimming cost V 0 bases and J 5 bases, with 9 bases left between them. Looked up from germline, CDR1 is SGDLS and CDR2 is YYNGEE. The variable domain in full, completed from reference TRBV9 and TRBJ1-6, reads DSGVTQTPKHLITATGQRVTLRCSPRSGDLSVYWYQQSLDQGLQFLIQYYNGEERAKGNILERFSAQQFPDLHSELNLSSLELGDSALYFCASSVGWGDNSPLHFGNGTRLTVT.

The chain couples TRBV19 to TRBJ2-7; TRBD2 matches at 8 bases. This CDR3 region has 15 residues. CDR1 and CDR2 from the germline V gene are LNHDA and SQIVND (reference sequence). Germline trimming cut 5 bases from V and 7 bases from J; bases unmatched to any gene: 13. The chain's CDR3 is CASSLQARLASEQYF. In DNA, the CDR3 is TGTGCCAGTAGTCTACAGGCCCGACTAGCGAGTGAGCAGTACTTC.

This chain joins TRBV9 and TRBJ2-3; tentatively, D is TRBD2 (5 bases). V shed 2 bases and J shed 1 base, with 8 bases lying between them. The germline gives CDR1 SGDLS, CDR2 YYNGEE. CDR3 length: 14 amino acids. The CDR3, as DNA: TGTGCCAGCAGCGTCGGGATTCGCACAGATACGCAGTATTTT. Amino acids: CASSVGIRTDTQYF.

The CDR3 DNA sequence: TGTGCCAGCAGGGACAGGGGGTTTGAAAATGAGCAGTTCTTC. Its protein product is CASRDRGFENEQFF. This rearrangement joins TRBV3-1 (or the pseudogene TRBV3-2) to TRBJ2-1, with 10 nucleotides matching TRBD1. The junction had 6 bases not matched to a gene; V was cut back by 6 bases and J by 7 bases. Germline V CDR1 and CDR2: LGHDT, YNNKEL (reference sequence). The CDR3 is 14 amino acids.

The chain recombines TRBV5-1 with TRBJ1-5; the D is unclear. CDR3 size: 15 residues. The germline V and J ends were trimmed by 4 bases and 0 bases, with 11 bases remaining between them. The V gene's germline CDR1 is SGHRS and CDR2 YFSETQ. The CDR3 coding sequence is TGCGCCAGCAGCCCATTTGGGGATAGCAATCAGCCCCAGCATTTT. Residues: CASSPFGDSNQPQHF. The variable domain in full, with the rest retrieved from reference TRBV5-1 and TRBJ1-5, is KAGVTQTPRYLIKTRGQQVTLSCSPISGHRSVSWYQQTPGQGLQFLFEYFSETQRNKGNFPGRFSGRQFSNSRSEMNVSTLELGDSALYLCASSPFGDSNQPQHFGDGTRLSIL.

The rearrangement joins TRBV27 to TRBJ1-1, with D possibly being TRBD1 (5 bases). Looked up from germline, CDR1 is MNHEY and CDR2 is SMNVEV (reference sequence). The CDR3 is 14 amino acids. The V end lost 2 bases, the J end lost 10 bases, and 17 bases lay between the germline ends. The CDR3 sequence: CASSLGVGGGAAFF. CDR3 sequence (DNA): TGTGCCAGCAGTTTAGGGGTCGGCGGAGGGGCAGCTTTCTTT.

V and J are TRBV28 and TRBJ1-2; maybe TRBD1 (5 bases). Germline V gene data show CDR1 as MDHEN and CDR2 as SYDVKM. This CDR3 is built from 13 residues. Trimming removed 4 bases at V and 5 bases at J, with 11 bases between. Written as DNA, the CDR3 is TGTGCCAGCAGTTCACCGGGGGAATATGGCTACACCTTC. Translation: CASSSPGEYGYTF.

This chain connects TRBV7-2 to TRBJ2-1, with 8 bases matching TRBD1. CDR3 length: 14 amino acids. V lost 5 bases, J lost 7 bases, and 7 bases stayed unmatched. Germline values: CDR1 SGHTA, CDR2 FQGNSA. This CDR3 reads CASSQGQGWNEQFF. CDR3 in DNA: TGTGCCAGCAGCCAAGGACAGGGTTGGAATGAGCAGTTCTTC.

The genes are TRBV5-4 and TRBJ1-3; TRBD1 might be the D (6 bases). The germline V and J ends were trimmed by 4 bases and 0 bases, with 14 bases remaining between them. The CDR3 extends over 16 amino acids. From germline, CDR1 is SGHNT and CDR2 YYREEE (reference sequence). CDR3 region: CASSGGPPSSGNTIYF. As DNA, the CDR3 is TGTGCCAGCAGCGGGGGGCCACCAAGCTCTGGAAACACCATATATTTT.

The CDR3 region has the DNA TGTGCCAGCAGTTTAGGTCCCGGGGACGGGGGGCCCCCCTACAATGAGCAGTTCTTC. Translation gives CASSLGPGDGGPPYNEQFF. V is TRBV27 and J is TRBJ2-1; a possible D gene is TRBD2 (7 bases). V shed 2 bases and J shed 2 bases, with 22 bases lying between them. Germline CDR1 reads MNHEY; CDR2 reads SMNVEV (reference sequence). The CDR3 is 19 residues long.

This clone was seen just once. V and J are TRBV19 and TRBJ2-7; 10 bases are shared with TRBD1. CDR3 size: 14 residues. The V and J ends lost 6 bases and 4 bases, in that order; junction bases with no gene match: 6. Per the germline V gene, CDR1 is LNHDA and CDR2 is SQIVND (reference sequence). CDR3 DNA sequence: TGTGCCAGTAGCCTTGGACAGGGGGATTACGAGCAGTACTTC. This translates into CASSLGQGDYEQYF.